These 32 T cell receptor beta chains originate from one sample sequenced in a study of blood T cell repertoires in COVID-19. Generated by immunoSEQ multiplex PCR, the TCRdb table keeps only in-frame clones and is missing some. This sample carries roughly 350,000 clones, 88% of them seen once, and the ten largest clones take approximately 4%. The sequencing input was peripheral blood. The receptors were gathered from a woman aged 45-60 years with active or convalescent COVID-19.

This clone has just one count. This sequence joins TRBV28 and TRBJ1-1, with TRBD1 identical over 8 bases. This CDR3 is 14 amino acids long. Germline assignment: CDR1 MDHEN and CDR2 SYDVKM. Trimming removed 3 bases from V and 4 bases from J; junction bases left unmatched: 4. The DNA for the CDR3 is TGTGCCAGCAGTTTCATTCAGGGGGCCACTGAAGCTTTCTTT. Translation: CASSFIQGATEAFF.

The sample holds a few counts of this clone. The chain couples TRBV27 to TRBJ2-2; 10 positions agree with TRBD1. With V trimmed by 5 bases and J by 13 bases, 13 bases remained unmatched. The CDR3 loop spans 15 amino acids. The germline V gene encodes CDR1 MNHEY and CDR2 SMNVEV (reference sequence). In DNA, the CDR3 is TGTGCCAGCAGTCACGTACAGAGACAGGGGGCGACGCTGTTTTTT. It is translated as CASSHVQRQGATLFF.

The chain couples TRBV2 to TRBJ1-3; perhaps TRBD1 as D (5 bases). Per germline, CDR1 SNHLY and CDR2 FYNNEI. With 5 bases removed from V and 4 bases from J, the gap between germline ends came to 21 bases. The CDR3 loop spans 17 amino acids. This CDR3 is CASSPPGAEKGGNTIYF. CDR3 DNA: TGTGCCAGCAGTCCTCCTGGGGCGGAAAAAGGAGGAAACACCATATATTTT.

The J gene is TRBJ2-3, the V gene TRBV20-1; TRBD2 aligns across 10 bases. CDR1 is DFQATT and CDR2 is SNEGSKA in the germline V gene (reference sequence). The CDR3 contains 16 residues. With 3 bases clipped from V and 7 bases from J, the junction kept 13 bases outside the gene matches. CDR3 sequence (DNA): TGCAGTGCTAGTACTAGCGGGACCTGGGCGTCGTATACGCAGTATTTT. This codes for CSASTSGTWASYTQYF.

V usage is TRBV24-1 and J usage is TRBJ2-7; TRBD1 matches 7 bases. The trim removed 4 bases at V and 1 base at J, leaving 15 bases unmatched. This CDR3 has 18 amino acids. In germline, CDR1 is KGHDR, CDR2 SFDVKD. The DNA of the CDR3 is TGTGCCACCAGTGACCGCAATCTGACAGGGTTCAGGTCCTACGAGCAGTACTTC. The encoded protein is CATSDRNLTGFRSYEQYF.

The rearrangement joins TRBV6-5 to TRBJ2-1; possibly TRBD2 for D (5 bases). Germline-derived CDR1 and CDR2 are MNHEY and SVGAGI. Trimming took off 6 bases at V and 6 bases at J, with 15 bases between the two ends. This CDR3 is 14 amino acids long. The CDR3 coding sequence is TGTGCCAGCAGACGGACGGGGTATCGCAATGAGCAGTTCTTC. Encoded protein: CASRRTGYRNEQFF.

V is TRBV6-2 or TRBV6-3 and J is TRBJ2-7; 9 bases are shared with TRBD2. The V segment lost 5 bases and the J segment 2 bases; nucleotides outside the gene matches: 7. Germline CDR1 reads MNHEY; CDR2 reads SVGEGT. CDR3 length: 15 residues. CDR3 coding DNA: TGTGCCAGCAGTCTCGGCGGGAGGGCCCCCTACGAGCAGTACTTC. Its protein product is CASSLGGRAPYEQYF.

The genes are TRBV4-3 and TRBJ2-3; D unresolved. V gave up 8 bases and J gave up 4 bases, with 13 bases separating them. The CDR3 has 13 residues. From germline, CDR1 is LGHNA and CDR2 YSLEER. The CDR3 here is CASGARLADTQYF. DNA of the CDR3: TGCGCCAGCGGCGCCAGGTTGGCAGATACGCAGTATTTT.

This chain links TRBV30 with TRBJ1-2; D unclear. The CDR3 spans 12 residues. Germline lookup yields CDR1 GTSNPN and CDR2 SVGIG (reference sequence). The V end lost 4 bases, the J end lost 1 base, and 7 bases lay between the germline ends. CDR3 sequence reads: CAWNQDNYGYTF. The CDR3 region has the DNA TGTGCCTGGAACCAGGATAACTATGGCTACACCTTC.

The chain links TRBV5-4 to TRBJ1-2, with 9 bases lining up with TRBD1. V trimming: 6 bases; J trimming: 7 bases; junction bases outside the gene matches: 13. There are 15 residues in the CDR3. Looked up from germline, CDR1 is SGHNT and CDR2 is YYREEE (reference sequence). The CDR3 is CASTPGAQGAGGYTF. CDR3 sequence (DNA): TGTGCCAGCACTCCTGGGGCACAGGGGGCGGGTGGCTACACCTTC.

The V call is TRBV6-5, the J call TRBJ2-7; 7 bases are a match to TRBD1. CDR1 and CDR2 (germline): MNHEY, SVGAGI. J gave up 2 bases and V 0 bases, and 7 bases lay outside the gene matches. CDR3 length: 16 residues. The CDR3 DNA follows: TGTGCCAGCAGTTACTCGAGGGCAGGGGGAGCCTACGAGCAGTACTTC. Protein: CASSYSRAGGAYEQYF.

The chain employs TRBV30 and TRBJ2-7; TRBD1 matches 9 bases. The CDR3 is 15 residues long. Trimming at V came to 1 base and at J to 1 base, leaving 5 bases not matched to a gene. In germline, CDR1 is GTSNPN, CDR2 SVGIG (reference sequence). CDR3 nucleotide sequence: TGTGCCTGGAGTGGGGGGACAGGGAATTCCTACGAGCAGTACTTC. It specifies CAWSGGTGNSYEQYF. The full variable domain, in which reference TRBV30 and TRBJ2-7 provide the parts outside the CDR3, is SQTIHQWPATLVQPVGSPLSLECTVEGTSNPNLYWYRQAAGRGLQLLFYSVGIGQISSEVPQNLSASRPQDRQFILSSKKLLLSDSGFYLCAWSGGTGNSYEQYFGPGTRLTVT.

J is TRBJ1-3 and V is TRBV7-9; the match to TRBD1 covers 8 bases. The CDR3 runs 16 residues. Germline V gives CDR1 SEHNR, CDR2 FQNEAQ (reference sequence). After removal of 4 bases from V and 1 base from J, the junction contained 6 bases not matched to a gene. CDR3 coding DNA: TGTGCCAGCAGCTCGACAGGGGCTGGGTCTGGAAACACCATATATTTT. Translated, it gives CASSSTGAGSGNTIYF.

Only one count was recorded for this clone. The J gene is TRBJ2-7, the V gene TRBV6-5, with 9 bases identical to TRBD1. Germline V gene data show CDR1 as MNHEY and CDR2 as SVGAGI. The junction had 7 bases not matched to a gene; V was cut back by 6 bases and J by 1 base. The CDR3 loop spans 15 amino acids. DNA for the CDR3: TGTGCCAGCAGCCACCGGGACAGGGTATCCTACGAGCAGTACTTC. Translated, it gives CASSHRDRVSYEQYF.

This sequence joins TRBV11-1 and TRBJ1-5; D may be TRBD1 (5 bases). Looked up from germline, CDR1 is SGHAT and CDR2 is FQDESV (reference sequence). The CDR3 contains 13 residues. The germline V and J ends were trimmed by 5 bases and 6 bases, with 11 bases remaining between them. The CDR3 bases are TGTGCCAGCAGCCTCAGGGAGGGTCAGCCCCAGCATTTT. It encodes CASSLREGQPQHF.

This chain connects TRBV5-1 to TRBJ2-6, with 8 bases identical to TRBD1. Unmatched junction bases numbered 2, after V lost 1 base and J lost 2 bases. The CDR3 extends over 16 amino acids. CDR1 SGHRS and CDR2 YFSETQ come from the germline V gene. CDR3 amino acids: CASSLRQGTGANVLTF. CDR3 bases: TGCGCCAGCAGCTTGAGACAGGGGACTGGGGCCAACGTCCTGACTTTC.

The chain is built from TRBV4-1 and TRBJ2-7; the match to TRBD2 covers 9 bases. The CDR3 runs 16 residues. CDR1 and CDR2 from the germline V gene are MGHRA and YSYEKL. J gave up 0 bases and V 0 bases, and 3 bases lay outside the gene matches. CDR3 nucleotide sequence: TGCGCCAGCAGCCAAGACCCTAGCGGGGTCTCCTACGAGCAGTACTTC. Translation gives CASSQDPSGVSYEQYF.

V is TRBV30 and J is TRBJ1-2; D is unresolved. This CDR3 contains 14 residues. Germline V gene data show CDR1 as GTSNPN and CDR2 as SVGIG (reference sequence). The V end was cut by 2 bases, the J end by 7 bases, with 17 bases between. The CDR3 coding sequence is TGTGCCTGGAGTTTTGAGGGTTCTTGGGCTGGCTACACCTTC. This gives the protein CAWSFEGSWAGYTF.

The chain joins TRBV7-2 to TRBJ2-3; 15 nucleotides align to TRBD2. V lost 5 bases and J lost 6; bases outside the gene matches: 9. The V gene's germline CDR1 is SGHTA and CDR2 FQGNSA. The CDR3 consists of 17 residues. CDR3 residues: CASSPGTSGGPGDTQYF. The CDR3, as DNA: TGTGCCAGCAGCCCGGGGACTAGCGGGGGGCCCGGGGATACGCAGTATTTT.

The genes are TRBV9 and TRBJ1-5; D not resolved. The germline V and J ends were trimmed by 0 bases and 5 bases, with 6 bases remaining between them. The CDR3 has 13 residues. Germline CDR1 reads SGDLS; CDR2 reads YYNGEE. CDR3 residues: CASSVDTYQPQHF. The CDR3 DNA sequence: TGTGCCAGCAGCGTAGACACCTATCAGCCCCAGCATTTT.

The gene calls are TRBV2 and TRBJ2-7, with D maybe TRBD2 (5 bases). The CDR3 spans 14 residues. Trimming shortened V by 2 bases and J by 2 bases, and 10 bases separated the two germline ends. From germline, CDR1 is SNHLY and CDR2 FYNNEI. CDR3 region: CASSESAGPYEQYF. CDR3 sequence (DNA): TGTGCCAGCAGTGAATCGGCGGGTCCCTACGAGCAGTACTTC.

The rearrangement joins TRBV24-1 to TRBJ2-2; tentatively, D is TRBD1 (6 bases). Germline CDR1 and CDR2: KGHDR and SFDVKD. Trimming shortened V by 7 bases and J by 3 bases, and 8 bases separated the two germline ends. This CDR3 contains 13 residues. The CDR3 DNA sequence: TGTGCCACCAGCACAGGGTACACCGGGGAGCTGTTTTTT. Amino acid sequence: CATSTGYTGELFF.

A note on this clone: In the same sample, other DNA sequences code for this CDR3. The gene calls are TRBV15 and TRBJ1-1; TRBD1 aligns across 7 bases. CDR1 and CDR2 from the germline V gene are LNHNV and YYDKDF (reference sequence). This CDR3 is built from 15 residues. Trimming cost V 0 bases and J 0 bases; bases outside gene matches: 1. CDR3 amino acids: CATSRDRGVNTEAFF. The CDR3 DNA sequence: TGTGCCACCAGCAGAGACAGGGGGGTGAACACTGAAGCTTTCTTT.

The chain carries TRBV6-5 and TRBJ1-1, with D maybe TRBD1 (6 bases). Germline CDR1 reads MNHEY; CDR2 reads SVGAGI. V dropped 6 bases and J dropped 5 bases, with 16 bases sitting between them. This CDR3 spans 14 amino acids. The CDR3 region has the DNA TGTGCCAGCAGCCAAACAGGGTTCAGAACTGAAGCTTTCTTT. Protein sequence: CASSQTGFRTEAFF.

The chain is built from TRBV18 and TRBJ1-1, with 10 bases fitting TRBD1. Trimming removed 3 bases from V and 1 base from J; junction bases left unmatched: 11. CDR1 KGHSH and CDR2 LQKENI come from the germline V gene. The CDR3 is 18 residues long. The CDR3 nucleotides are TGTGCCAGCTCACCCTCCGGGACAGGGGTCCCACAGAACACTGAAGCTTTCTTT. Encoded protein: CASSPSGTGVPQNTEAFF. Together with reference TRBV18 and TRBJ1-1, the CDR3 gives the full variable domain: NAGVMQNPRHLVRRRGQEARLRCSPMKGHSHVYWYRQLPEEGLKFMVYLQKENIIDESGMPKERFSAEFPKEGPSILRIQQVVRGDSAAYFCASSPSGTGVPQNTEAFFGQGTRLTVV.

This chain joins TRBV19 and TRBJ1-2; a weak D match, TRBD1 (6 bases). In germline, CDR1 is LNHDA, CDR2 SQIVND (reference sequence). V was trimmed by 5 bases and J by 4 bases, leaving 17 bases between them. The CDR3 has 15 amino acids. Here the CDR3 DNA reads TGTGCCAGTAGTCCTGGACAGTCCCGAGCCTATGGCTACACCTTC. It translates to CASSPGQSRAYGYTF.

The rearrangement uses TRBV28 and TRBJ1-1; D unresolved. The CDR3 length is 15 residues. V lost 8 bases and J 4 bases, leaving 20 bases between the germline ends. The germline gives CDR1 MDHEN, CDR2 SYDVKM. CDR3 in amino acids: CASPSRGQVGTEAFF. CDR3 sequence (DNA): TGTGCCAGCCCCTCCCGGGGTCAGGTGGGCACTGAAGCTTTCTTT.

The chain couples TRBV12-5 to TRBJ2-5; 8 nucleotides line up with TRBD1. Germline V gene data show CDR1 as LGHNT and CDR2 as FRNRAP. This CDR3 comprises 14 residues. V trimming: 10 bases; J trimming: 4 bases; junction bases outside the gene matches: 11. As DNA, the CDR3 is TGTGCTACTGGACAGGGCAATCCACGAGAGACCCAGTACTTC. This sequence encodes CATGQGNPRETQYF.

The chain recombines TRBV11-2 with TRBJ2-1, with 9 bases matching TRBD2. The V gene's germline CDR1 is SGHAT and CDR2 FQNNGV. CDR3 length equals 15 residues. With V trimmed by 5 bases and J by 6 bases, 8 bases remained unmatched. This CDR3 reads CASSQSASGTNEQFF. CDR3 DNA: TGTGCCAGCAGCCAGTCGGCTAGCGGGACCAATGAGCAGTTCTTC.

The rearrangement links TRBV6-5 to TRBJ2-7; 7 nucleotides align to TRBD2. CDR3 size: 15 residues. J gave up 6 bases and V 7 bases, and 15 bases lay outside the gene matches. Per germline, CDR1 MNHEY and CDR2 SVGAGI. The CDR3 protein is CASTPRSAGVGEQYF. CDR3 DNA sequence: TGTGCCAGCACCCCCAGATCGGCGGGAGTGGGCGAGCAGTACTTC.

The rearrangement links TRBV7-2 to TRBJ1-4; D remains unclear. V was trimmed by 3 bases and J by 0 bases, leaving 5 bases between them. Germline lookup yields CDR1 SGHTA and CDR2 FQGNSA. CDR3 length: 14 residues. DNA for the CDR3: TGTGCCAGCAGCTTCAGGTCAACTAATGAAAAACTGTTTTTT. Protein product: CASSFRSTNEKLFF.

The V gene is TRBV7-3, the J gene TRBJ2-3; D remains unclear. Germline V gene sequence: CDR1 SGHTA, CDR2 FQGTGA. This CDR3 is built from 17 residues. The V end lost 5 bases, the J end lost 0 bases, and 18 bases lay between the germline ends. CDR3 region: CASSQPRHSPSTDTQYF. CDR3 sequence (DNA): TGTGCCAGCAGCCAACCCAGACATTCACCTAGCACAGATACGCAGTATTTT.